This T cell receptor (beta chain) was found in a study of early T cells in non-severe SARS-CoV-2 infection. Points on this clonotype: Antigen specificity is unknown.

Trimming stripped 3 bases from V and 7 bases from J, with 9 bases between. CDR1 is SQVTM and CDR2 is ANQGSEA in the germline V gene. The CDR3 is 12 residues long. A single record per CDR3 protein comes from TCRdb applying MiXCR to the 5' RACE reads. The repertoire holds roughly 25,000 distinct CDR3 sequences, with 4.3% as singletons. Broader study findings: Missing private and CD4 specificities, VDJdb matching favored anti-spike CD8 responses.

Sequences were obtained from whole blood. The rearrangement joins TRBV29-1 to TRBJ2-2, with D uncertain. The TCR was taken from an adult who was a healthcare worker with PCR-confirmed SARS-CoV-2 infection or an uninfected control (not recorded which). CDR3 sequence (DNA): TGCAGCGTTGAGGGCGACGGCGGGGAGCTGTTTTTT. Its translation is CSVEGDGGELFF.